This paragraph covers one T cell receptor beta chain sequence. These data originate in a study of technical replicates of blood from a few donors. CDR1 is SEHNR, CDR2 FQNEAQ, per germline (reference sequence). With 3 bases removed from V and 6 bases from J, the gap between germline ends came to 11 bases. The CDR3 extends over 14 amino acids. Assay used: immunoSEQ multiplex PCR; TCRdb lists only in-frame clones, some missing. The sample has roughly 100,000 clones; 95% are singletons. This TCR came from a human donor in good health. The chain is built from TRBV7-9 and TRBJ1-4; the D gene is possibly TRBD1 (5 bases). The source material was T cells isolated from PBMCs. The CDR3 coding sequence is TGTGCCAGCAGCTTCTCACAGGCCCATGAAAAACTGTTTTTT. Translation gives CASSFSQAHEKLFF.